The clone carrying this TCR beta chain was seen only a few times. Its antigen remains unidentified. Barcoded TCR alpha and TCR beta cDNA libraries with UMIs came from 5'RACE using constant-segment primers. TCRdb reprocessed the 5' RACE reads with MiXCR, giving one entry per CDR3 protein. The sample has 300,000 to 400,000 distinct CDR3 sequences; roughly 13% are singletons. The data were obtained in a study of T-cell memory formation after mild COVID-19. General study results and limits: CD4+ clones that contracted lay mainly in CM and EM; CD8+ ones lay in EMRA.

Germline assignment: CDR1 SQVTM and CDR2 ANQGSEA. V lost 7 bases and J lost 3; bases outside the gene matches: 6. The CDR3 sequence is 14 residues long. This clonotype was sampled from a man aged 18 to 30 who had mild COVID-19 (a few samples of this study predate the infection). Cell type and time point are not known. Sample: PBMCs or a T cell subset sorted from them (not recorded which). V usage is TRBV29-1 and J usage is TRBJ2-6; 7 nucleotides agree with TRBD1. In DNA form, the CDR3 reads TGCAGCGCCACAGGGGCGTATGGGGCCAACGTCCTGACTTTC. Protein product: CSATGAYGANVLTF.